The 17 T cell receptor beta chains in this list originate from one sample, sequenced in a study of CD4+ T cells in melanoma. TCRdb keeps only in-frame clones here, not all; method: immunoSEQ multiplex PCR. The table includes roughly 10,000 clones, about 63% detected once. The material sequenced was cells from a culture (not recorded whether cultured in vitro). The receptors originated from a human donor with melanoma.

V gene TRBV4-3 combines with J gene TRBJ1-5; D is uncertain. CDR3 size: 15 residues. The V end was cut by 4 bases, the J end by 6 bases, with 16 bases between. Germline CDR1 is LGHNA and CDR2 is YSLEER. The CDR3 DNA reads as TGCGCCAGCAGCCCTGGGGTCCCGGCCGGTCAGCCCCAGCATTTT. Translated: CASSPGVPAGQPQHF.

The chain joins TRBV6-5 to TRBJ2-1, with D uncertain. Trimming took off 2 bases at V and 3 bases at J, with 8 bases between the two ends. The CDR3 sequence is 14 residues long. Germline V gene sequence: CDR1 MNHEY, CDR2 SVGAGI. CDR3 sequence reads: CASSYGLSYNEQFF. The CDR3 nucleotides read TGTGCCAGCAGTTACGGGTTAAGCTACAATGAGCAGTTCTTC.

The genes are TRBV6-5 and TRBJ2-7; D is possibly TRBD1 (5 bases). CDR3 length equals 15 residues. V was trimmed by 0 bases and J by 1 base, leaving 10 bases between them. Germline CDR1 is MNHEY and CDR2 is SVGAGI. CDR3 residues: CASSYSIGVSYEQYF. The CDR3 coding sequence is TGTGCCAGCAGTTACTCGATAGGGGTTTCCTACGAGCAGTACTTC.

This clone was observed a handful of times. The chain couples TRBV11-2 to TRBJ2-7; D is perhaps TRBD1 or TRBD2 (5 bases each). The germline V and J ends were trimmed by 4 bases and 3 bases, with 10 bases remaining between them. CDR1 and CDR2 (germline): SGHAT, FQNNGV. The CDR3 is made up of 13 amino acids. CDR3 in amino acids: CASSSRDLYEQYF. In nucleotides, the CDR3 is TGTGCCAGCAGCTCCCGGGACCTCTACGAGCAGTACTTC.

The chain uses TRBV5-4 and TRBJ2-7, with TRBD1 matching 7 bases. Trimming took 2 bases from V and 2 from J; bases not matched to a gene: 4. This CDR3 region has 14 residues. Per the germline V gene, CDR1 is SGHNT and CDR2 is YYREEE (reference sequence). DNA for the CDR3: TGTGCCAGCAGCTTAGGGACAGTAGCCTACGAGCAGTACTTC. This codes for CASSLGTVAYEQYF.

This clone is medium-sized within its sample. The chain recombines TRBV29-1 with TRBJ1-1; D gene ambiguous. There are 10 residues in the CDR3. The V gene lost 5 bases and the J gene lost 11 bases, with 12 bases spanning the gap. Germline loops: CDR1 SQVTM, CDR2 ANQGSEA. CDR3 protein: CSVFKGRAFF. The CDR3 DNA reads TGCAGCGTTTTTAAGGGAAGGGCTTTCTTT.

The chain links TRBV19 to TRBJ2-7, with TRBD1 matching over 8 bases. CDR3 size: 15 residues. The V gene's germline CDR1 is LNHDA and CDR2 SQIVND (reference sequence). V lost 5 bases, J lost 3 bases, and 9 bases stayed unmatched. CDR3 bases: TGTGCCAGTAGTGTAAGACAGGGGAGAGTCTACGAGCAGTACTTC. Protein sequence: CASSVRQGRVYEQYF.

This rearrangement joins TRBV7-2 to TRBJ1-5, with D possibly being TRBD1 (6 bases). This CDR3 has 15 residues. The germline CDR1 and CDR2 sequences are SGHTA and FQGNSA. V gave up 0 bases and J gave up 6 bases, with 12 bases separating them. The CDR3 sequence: CASSLARGAAQPQHF. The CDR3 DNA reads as TGTGCCAGCAGCTTAGCGCGGGGGGCCGCTCAGCCCCAGCATTTT.

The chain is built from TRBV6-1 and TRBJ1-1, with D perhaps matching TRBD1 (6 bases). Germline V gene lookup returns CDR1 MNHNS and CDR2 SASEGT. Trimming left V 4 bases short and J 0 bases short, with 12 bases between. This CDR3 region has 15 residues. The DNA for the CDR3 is TGTGCCAGCAGTGTGAACAGGGTAATGAACACTGAAGCTTTCTTT. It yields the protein CASSVNRVMNTEAFF.

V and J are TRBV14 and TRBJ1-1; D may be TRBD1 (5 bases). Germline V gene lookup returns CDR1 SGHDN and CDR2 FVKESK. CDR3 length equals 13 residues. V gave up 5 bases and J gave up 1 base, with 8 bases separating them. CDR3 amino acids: CASSLQENTEAFF. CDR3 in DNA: TGTGCCAGCAGCTTACAGGAGAACACTGAAGCTTTCTTT.

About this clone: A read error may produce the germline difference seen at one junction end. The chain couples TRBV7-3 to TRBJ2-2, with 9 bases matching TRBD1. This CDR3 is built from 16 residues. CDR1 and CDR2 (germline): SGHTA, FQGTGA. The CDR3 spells CASSLLDRGNAGELFF. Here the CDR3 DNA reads TGTGCCAGCAGCTTACTAGACAGGGGGAACGCCGGGGAGCTGTTTTTT.

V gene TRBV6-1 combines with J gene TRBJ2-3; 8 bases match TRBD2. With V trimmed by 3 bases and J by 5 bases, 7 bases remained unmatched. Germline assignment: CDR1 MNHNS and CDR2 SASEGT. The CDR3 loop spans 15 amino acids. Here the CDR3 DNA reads TGTGCCAGCAGTGAGGCTAGCGGGTGGCTAGATACGCAGTATTTT. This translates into CASSEASGWLDTQYF.

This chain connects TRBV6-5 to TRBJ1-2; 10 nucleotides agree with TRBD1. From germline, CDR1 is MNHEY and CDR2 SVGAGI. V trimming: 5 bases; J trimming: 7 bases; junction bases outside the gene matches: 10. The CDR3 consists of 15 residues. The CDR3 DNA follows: TGTGCCAGCAGTGCACCGGGACAGGGGTTTCGTGGCTACACCTTC. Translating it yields CASSAPGQGFRGYTF.

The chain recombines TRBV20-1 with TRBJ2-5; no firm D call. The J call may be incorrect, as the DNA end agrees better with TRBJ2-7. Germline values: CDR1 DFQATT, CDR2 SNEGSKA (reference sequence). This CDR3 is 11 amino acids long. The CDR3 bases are TGCAGTGCAAGGCTAGCCTACGAGCAGTACTTC. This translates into CSARLAYEQYF.

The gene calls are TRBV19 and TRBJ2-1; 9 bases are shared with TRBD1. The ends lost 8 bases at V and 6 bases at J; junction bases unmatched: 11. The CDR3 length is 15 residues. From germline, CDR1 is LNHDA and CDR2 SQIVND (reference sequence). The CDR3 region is CASQPRDRVRNEQFF. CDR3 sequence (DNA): TGTGCCAGTCAGCCCCGGGACAGGGTACGCAATGAGCAGTTCTTC.

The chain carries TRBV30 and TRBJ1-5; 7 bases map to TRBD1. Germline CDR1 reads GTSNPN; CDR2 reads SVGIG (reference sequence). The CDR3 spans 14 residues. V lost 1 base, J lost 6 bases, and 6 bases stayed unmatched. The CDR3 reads CAWSETGNSQPQHF. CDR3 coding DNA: TGTGCCTGGAGTGAGACAGGGAACAGTCAGCCCCAGCATTTT. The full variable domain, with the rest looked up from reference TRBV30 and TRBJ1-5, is SQTIHQWPATLVQPVGSPLSLECTVEGTSNPNLYWYRQAAGRGLQLLFYSVGIGQISSEVPQNLSASRPQDRQFILSSKKLLLSDSGFYLCAWSETGNSQPQHFGDGTRLSIL.

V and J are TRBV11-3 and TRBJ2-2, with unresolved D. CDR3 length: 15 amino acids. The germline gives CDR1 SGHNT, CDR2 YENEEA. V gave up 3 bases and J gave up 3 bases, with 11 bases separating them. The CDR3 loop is CASSFKGRDTGELFF. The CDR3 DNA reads TGTGCCAGCAGCTTCAAGGGAAGGGACACCGGGGAGCTGTTTTTT. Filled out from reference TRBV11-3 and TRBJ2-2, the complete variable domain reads EAGVVQSPRYKIIEKKQPVAFWCNPISGHNTLYWYLQNLGQGPELLIRYENEEAVDDSQLPKDRFSAERLKGVDSTLKIQPAELGDSAVYLCASSFKGRDTGELFFGEGSRLTVL.